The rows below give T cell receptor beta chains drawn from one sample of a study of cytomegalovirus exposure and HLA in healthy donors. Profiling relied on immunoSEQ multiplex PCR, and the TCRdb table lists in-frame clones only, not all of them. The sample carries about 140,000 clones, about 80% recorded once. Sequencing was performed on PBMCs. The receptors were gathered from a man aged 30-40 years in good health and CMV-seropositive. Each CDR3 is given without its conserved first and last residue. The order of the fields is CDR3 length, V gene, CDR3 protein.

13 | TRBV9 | ASSVSSYGGSEQF
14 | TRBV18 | ASSARKAGGIDTQY
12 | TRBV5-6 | ASSLRQRQETQY
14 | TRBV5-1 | ASSSEGPPVQNTIY
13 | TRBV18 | ASSPTGDSNYGYT
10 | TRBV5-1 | ASSLTLDEQF
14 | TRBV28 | ASNLLTGGTNYGYT
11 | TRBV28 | ASSPQGDYEQY
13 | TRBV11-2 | ASSYIPSARAEAF
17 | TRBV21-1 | ASSPQAKTQGRELYEQF
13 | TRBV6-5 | ASSFSGRPHNEQF
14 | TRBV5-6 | ASSWLAGGDHNEQF
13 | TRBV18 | ASTLAGGAYNEQF
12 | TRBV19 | ASGGGTFQETQY
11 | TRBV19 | ASSRSGTYEQY
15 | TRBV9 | ASSAGTSGGAPETQY
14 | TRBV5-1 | ASSGGTSGSTDTQY
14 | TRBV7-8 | ASSFLGTGETDTQY
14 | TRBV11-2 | ASSPIASGGEETQY
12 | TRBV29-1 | SVASGGFTDTQY
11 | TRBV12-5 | ASASTVSYEQY
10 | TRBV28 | ASSGGDQPQH
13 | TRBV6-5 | ASSYSQGGTDTQY
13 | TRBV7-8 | ASSLDGESNYGYT
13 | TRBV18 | ASSPRQVQTYEQY
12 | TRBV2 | ATLRGQGSEKLF
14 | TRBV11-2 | ASSLGQAGPWGEQY
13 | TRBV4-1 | ASSEVPQGASEQY
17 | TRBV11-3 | ASSETASILGAPGNTIY
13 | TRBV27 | ASSVVPSSYNEQF
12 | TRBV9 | ASSPRQGRSGAF
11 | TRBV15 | ATSRDPGDEQF
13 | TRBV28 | ASSLGQGARETQY
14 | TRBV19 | ASSIGGKGPQETQY
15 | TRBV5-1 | ASSFGGLAGGGNEQF
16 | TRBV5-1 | ASSDPGIGAFSSYEQY
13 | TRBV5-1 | ASSLVGGSYNEQF
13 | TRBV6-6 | ASSQTSGGSYEQY
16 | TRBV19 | ASINKSRGTQGAGGYT
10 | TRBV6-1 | ASSEGRETQY